This TCR beta chain was sequenced for a study of Ad26.COV2.S vaccination and SARS-CoV-2 variants. Study-level findings and limits: Total T cell responses, in the TCR breadth and depth analyses, may have been underestimated.

Libraries were prepared by immunoSEQ multiplex PCR; TCRdb keeps only in-frame clonotypes and omits some of them. The sample contains 150,000 to 200,000 clones, roughly 85% of which appear only once. As concerns this clone: The antigen is unknown.

The CDR3 length is 14 residues. Germline V CDR1 and CDR2: SGHAT, FQNNGV. Between the trimmed V and J ends, which lost 5 bases and 6 bases, there was a span of 14 bases. The chain combines TRBV11-2 with TRBJ1-5; D is ambiguous. The source of this sequence is a human donor who had recovered from COVID-19. The specimen comprised peripheral blood, sampled after recovery from COVID-19. This chain's CDR3 is CASSPGLGGQPQHF. The CDR3 DNA reads as TGTGCCAGCAGCCCGGGTTTAGGAGGTCAGCCCCAGCATTTT.